The sequence of this TCR beta chain was determined in a study of blood T cell repertoires in COVID-19. Study details: PBMCs, B-cell-depleted T cells, or T cells provided the cDNA or gDNA that made up the material.

V was cut by 4 bases and J by 8 bases, with 16 bases left in between. Per germline, CDR1 SGHRS and CDR2 YFSETQ. This CDR3 comprises 14 residues. The assay was immunoSEQ multiplex PCR, and TCRdb's table has in-frame clones only and misses some. The sample has about 44,000 clones, roughly 90% seen once. The chain carries TRBV5-1 and TRBJ2-1; D gene uncertain. The source is an elderly woman in a cohort sampled during active or convalescent COVID-19. The sequenced material came from peripheral blood. The CDR3: CASSLTPTYHEQFF. The CDR3 DNA sequence: TGCGCCAGCAGCCTAACCCCGACTTATCATGAGCAGTTCTTC.